The 28 T cell receptor beta chains below come from one sample, sequenced in a study of blood T cells in healthy people across ages (dated by TCRdb to about 2015). Libraries were built with 5' RACE. TCRdb lists the instrument as Illumina HiSeq 2500. A second roughly 6 to 11 cycle PCR used a sample-barcoded 5' primer and a J-beta primer mix. TCRdb's own reprocessing of the public reads used fastp at Q25 and MiXCR and kept productive beta chains. Records with the same CDR3 protein are collapsed into one entry carrying the most frequent genes and DNA. The sample data list 550,000 to 800,000 distinct CDR3 sequences, and around a fifth of these were observed just once. The top ten clones comprise 3.6% of the sample. Material: blood. All receptors derive from a man in his sixties or seventies in good health.

This rearrangement joins TRBV7-3 to TRBJ2-7; 9 positions match TRBD2. Looked up from germline, CDR1 is SGHTA and CDR2 is FQGTGA. This CDR3 has 15 amino acids. V lost 1 base to trimming and J lost 3 bases; unmatched junction nucleotides: 4. Here the CDR3 reads CASSLRAGGDYEQYF. The CDR3 DNA reads as TGTGCCAGCAGCTTAAGGGCGGGAGGGGACTACGAGCAGTACTTC. The full variable domain, completed using reference TRBV7-3 and TRBJ2-7, is GAGVSQTPSNKVTEKGKYVELRCDPISGHTALYWYRQSLGQGPEFLIYFQGTGAADDSGLPNDRFFAVRPEGSVSTLKIQRTERGDSAVYLCASSLRAGGDYEQYFGPGTRLTVT.

This clonotype was counted once. The chain links TRBV4-2 to TRBJ2-5, with 7 bases that match TRBD2. The end of the DNA is better explained by TRBJ2-7, so the J call may be wrong. The CDR3 contains 15 residues. Germline V gene sequence: CDR1 LGHNA, CDR2 YNFKEQ. For the CDR3, the DNA is TGTGCCAGCAGCCAGAGGGAGGGGAGCTCCTACGAGCAGTACTTC. This sequence encodes CASSQREGSSYEQYF.

This clonotype has a handful of counts. J is TRBJ1-5 and V is TRBV7-2; no clear D. The germline gives CDR1 SGHTA, CDR2 FQGNSA. The V gene lost 5 bases and the J gene lost 7 bases, with 9 bases spanning the gap. The CDR3 contains 12 residues. The CDR3 sequence: CASSEMGQPQHF. In DNA form, the CDR3 reads TGTGCCAGCAGCGAGATGGGGCAGCCCCAGCATTTT. Full variable domain (missing parts from reference TRBV7-2 and TRBJ1-5): GAGVSQSPSNKVTEKGKDVELRCDPISGHTALYWYRQSLGQGLEFLIYFQGNSAPDKSGLPSDRFSAERTGGSVSTLTIQRTQQEDSAVYLCASSEMGQPQHFGDGTRLSIL.

A few counts support this clonotype. The chain recombines TRBV6-2 or TRBV6-3 with TRBJ2-4; the match to TRBD1 covers 8 bases. The germline gives CDR1 MNHEY, CDR2 SVGEGT. This CDR3 has 15 amino acids. After removal of 0 bases from V and 12 bases from J, the junction contained 10 bases not matched to a gene. Here the CDR3 DNA reads TGTGCCAGCAGTTACTCGACGGACAGGGTGAATGGTCAGTACTTC. Translation gives CASSYSTDRVNGQYF.

This clonotype was observed many times. The CDR3 DNA follows: TGTGCCAGCAGACAGGGACACACGCGTAAGGCCCAGTACTTC. This translates into CASRQGHTRKAQYF. The chain couples TRBV28 to TRBJ2-5, with D maybe TRBD1 (6 bases). V lost 6 bases to trimming and J lost 9 bases, with 20 bases between them. The V gene's germline CDR1 is MDHEN and CDR2 SYDVKM. The CDR3 loop spans 14 amino acids.

At least ten counts were recorded for this clonotype. V and J are TRBV7-9 and TRBJ2-7; unclear D gene. Trimming pared 1 base from V and 0 bases from J, leaving 10 bases between. Per germline, CDR1 SEHNR and CDR2 FQNEAQ (reference sequence). The CDR3 is made up of 15 amino acids. CDR3 region: CASSLGWPSSYEQYF. In nucleotides, the CDR3 is TGTGCCAGCAGCTTAGGTTGGCCTAGCTCCTACGAGCAGTACTTC. The entire variable domain, with the rest obtained from reference TRBV7-9 and TRBJ2-7, is as follows: DTGVSQNPRHKITKRGQNVTFRCDPISEHNRLYWYRQTLGQGPEFLTYFQNEAQLEKSRLLSDRFSAERPKGSFSTLEIQRTEQGDSAMYLCASSLGWPSSYEQYFGPGTRLTVT.

This clonotype has just a few counts. The chain links TRBV20-1 to TRBJ2-2, with TRBD2 matching over 10 bases. CDR3 length: 17 residues. Germline values: CDR1 DFQATT, CDR2 SNEGSKA (reference sequence). With V trimmed by 3 bases and J by 4 bases, 11 bases remained unmatched. This CDR3 is CSARGLTSGQRTGELFF. The CDR3 bases are TGCAGTGCTAGGGGACTGACTAGCGGGCAACGCACCGGGGAGCTGTTTTTT.

This clonotype was seen more than once but under ten times. The V gene is TRBV25-1, the J gene TRBJ2-7; no firm D call. V lost 3 bases to trimming and J lost 5 bases, with 5 bases between them. CDR1 is MGHDK and CDR2 is SYGVNS in the germline V gene. CDR3 length: 11 residues. CDR3: CASSDYHEQYF. The CDR3 DNA reads as TGTGCCAGCAGTGACTACCACGAGCAGTACTTC.

The chain has TRBV5-1 and TRBJ1-1, with 12 bases identical to TRBD1. Germline V gene lookup returns CDR1 SGHRS and CDR2 YFSETQ. V lost 7 bases and J lost 8; bases outside the gene matches: 15. The CDR3 contains 16 residues. CDR3 amino acids: CASAPGQGARLGEAFF. The CDR3 nucleotides read TGCGCCAGCGCTCCGGGACAGGGGGCTCGGCTGGGGGAAGCTTTCTTT.

In the case of this clonotype: A read error is possible here, since a much larger clone lies one base away. V is TRBV20-1 and J is TRBJ2-5; D unresolved. Trimming cost V 4 bases and J 2 bases, with 5 bases left between them. The CDR3 is 11 residues long. Looked up from germline, CDR1 is DFQATT and CDR2 is SNEGSKA (reference sequence). The CDR3 DNA reads TGCAGTGCTAAGTATCAAGAGACCCAGTACTTC. This gives the protein CSAKYQETQYF.

This clonotype has more than one count but fewer than ten. The chain is built from TRBV3-1 and TRBJ1-4; no clear D. V gave up 1 base and J gave up 7 bases, with 13 bases separating them. Per the germline V gene, CDR1 is LGHDT and CDR2 is YNNKEL (reference sequence). The CDR3 contains 15 residues. The CDR3 DNA sequence: TGTGCCAGCAGCCAAGTACTGTGGGCGAGTGAAAAACTGTTTTTT. It encodes CASSQVLWASEKLFF.

This clonotype occurred many times. This chain uses TRBV14 with TRBJ2-1; D is unresolved. The germline gives CDR1 SGHDN, CDR2 FVKESK. V lost 3 bases, J lost 0 bases, and 6 bases lay in between. There are 14 residues in the CDR3. CDR3 residues: CASSQASSYNEQFF. Here the CDR3 DNA reads TGTGCCAGCAGCCAGGCAAGCTCCTACAATGAGCAGTTCTTC.

There are a few counts of this clonotype. The CDR3 region has the DNA TGTGCCAGCAGCCAAGAGGGGGCCCCGGGACAATACGAGCAGTACTTC. Amino acids: CASSQEGAPGQYEQYF. The chain uses TRBV3-1 and TRBJ2-5, with a tentative D call TRBD1 (6 bases). The J call may be wrong; the DNA end is better matched by TRBJ2-7. The CDR3 is 16 residues long. Germline V lookup: CDR1 LGHDT, CDR2 YNNKEL (reference sequence).

The rearrangement joins TRBV18 to TRBJ2-2, with 7 bases lining up with TRBD2. The trim removed 0 bases at V and 2 bases at J, leaving 0 bases unmatched. Germline V gene data show CDR1 as KGHSH and CDR2 as LQKENI. The CDR3 consists of 15 residues. DNA of the CDR3: TGTGCCAGCTCACCACCGGGACTAAACACCGGGGAGCTGTTTTTT. Its protein is CASSPPGLNTGELFF.

The chain carries TRBV10-2 and TRBJ2-5; D unresolved. CDR3 length: 13 residues. Germline V gives CDR1 WSHSY, CDR2 SAAADI. The V end lost 6 bases, the J end lost 5 bases, and 13 bases lay between the germline ends. The CDR3 region has the DNA TGCGCCAGCAGGGGCTTCGGGCGGGAGACCCAGTACTTC. As protein: CASRGFGRETQYF.

This chain uses TRBV3-1 with TRBJ2-5; D ambiguous. The length of the CDR3 is 13 residues. V was trimmed by 2 bases and J by 4 bases, leaving 8 bases between them. Germline V gene data show CDR1 as LGHDT and CDR2 as YNNKEL (reference sequence). CDR3 in amino acids: CASSQPGRETQYF. CDR3 DNA sequence: TGTGCCAGCAGCCAACCTGGACGAGAGACCCAGTACTTC.

In its sample, this clonotype was seen a few times. This sequence joins TRBV12-3 or TRBV12-4 and TRBJ2-4; D unclear. The CDR3 loop spans 12 amino acids. V was cut by 3 bases and J by 9 bases, with 9 bases left in between. CDR3 protein: CASSFQTSIQYF. For the CDR3, the DNA is TGTGCCAGCAGTTTTCAGACGAGCATTCAGTACTTC.

In this sample, this clonotype turned up a few times. This chain uses TRBV7-8 with TRBJ2-7; TRBD2 is a possible D gene (6 bases). The CDR3 extends over 15 amino acids. Trimming stripped 5 bases from V and 3 bases from J, with 17 bases between. Germline V gene data show CDR1 as SGHVS and CDR2 as FQNEAQ. CDR3 DNA: TGTGCCAGCAGCCCGGAGCGGGTTATGGTCTACGAGCAGTACTTC. Protein product: CASSPERVMVYEQYF.

CDR3 region: CASSQDMGSTYEQYF. CDR3 in DNA: TGCGCCAGCAGCCAAGATATGGGCTCCACCTACGAGCAGTACTTC. The J gene is TRBJ2-7, the V gene TRBV4-3; D is unresolved. The CDR3 has 15 residues. The V end lost 0 bases, the J end lost 2 bases, and 11 bases lay between the germline ends. From germline, CDR1 is LGHNA and CDR2 YSLEER.

The CDR3 DNA follows: TGTGCCAGCAGCTCCATGAAGGCTTTGAACACTGAAGCTTTCTTT. It translates to CASSSMKALNTEAFF. This chain uses TRBV12-3 or TRBV12-4 with TRBJ1-1; D gene unclear. With 6 bases removed from V and 0 bases from J, the gap between germline ends came to 14 bases. This CDR3 is 15 amino acids long.

The genes are TRBV6-2 or TRBV6-3 and TRBJ2-3; TRBD1 aligns across 9 bases. The CDR3 is made up of 17 amino acids. Trimming at V came to 0 bases and at J to 4 bases, leaving 8 bases not matched to a gene. Germline assignment: CDR1 MNHEY and CDR2 SVGEGT. In nucleotides, the CDR3 is TGTGCCAGCAGTTACTCTGGGGGACAGGGCTTGTCAGATACGCAGTATTTT. Translated: CASSYSGGQGLSDTQYF.

The chain carries TRBV7-8 and TRBJ2-5; D is perhaps TRBD1 (5 bases). CDR1 SGHVS and CDR2 FQNEAQ come from the germline V gene. The CDR3 totals 13 residues. V gave up 7 bases and J gave up 5 bases, with 14 bases separating them. DNA for the CDR3: TGTGCCAGCAACTCGCAGGGCGTCGAGACCCAGTACTTC. Amino acids: CASNSQGVETQYF. Full variable domain (missing parts from reference TRBV7-8 and TRBJ2-5): GAGVSQSPRYKVAKRGQDVALRCDPISGHVSLFWYQQALGQGPEFLTYFQNEAQLDKSGLPSDRFFAERPEGSVSTLKIQRTQQEDSAVYLCASNSQGVETQYFGPGTRLLVL.

The CDR3 DNA sequence: TGTGCCAGCAGCACCTACCCATCCGACGGCCAAGAGACCCAGTACTTC. Translation gives CASSTYPSDGQETQYF. The chain has TRBV7-9 and TRBJ2-5; D is unresolved. Germline V gives CDR1 SEHNR, CDR2 FQNEAQ (reference sequence). With 5 bases removed from V and 1 base from J, the gap between germline ends came to 17 bases. The CDR3 extends over 16 amino acids.

This clonotype was seen ten or more times. The J gene is TRBJ2-5, the V gene TRBV29-1; D is perhaps TRBD1 or TRBD2 (5 bases each). CDR1 is SQVTM and CDR2 is ANQGSEA in the germline V gene. Trimming cost V 2 bases and J 5 bases, with 12 bases left between them. The CDR3 loop spans 13 amino acids. This chain's CDR3 is CSVEWGRGETQYF. CDR3 sequence (DNA): TGCAGCGTTGAATGGGGCCGCGGGGAGACCCAGTACTTC.

This clonotype was seen more than once but under ten times. The rearrangement uses TRBV12-3 or TRBV12-4 and TRBJ2-7, with TRBD2 as a possible D gene (5 bases). This CDR3 is built from 14 residues. Trimming took off 3 bases at V and 9 bases at J, with 18 bases between the two ends. DNA for the CDR3: TGTGCCAGCAGTTTCAGCGGTGCCCAAGGTGCGCAGTACTTC. Amino acid sequence: CASSFSGAQGAQYF.

DNA for the CDR3: TGTGCCAGCAGCTGGGCCGGGACAGGGATGAGCGAGCAGTACTTC. Translated: CASSWAGTGMSEQYF. The V gene is TRBV7-2, the J gene TRBJ2-7; TRBD1 matches 9 bases. Germline V gives CDR1 SGHTA, CDR2 FQGNSA. J lost 6 bases, V lost 4 bases, and 10 bases had no gene match. The CDR3 is 15 residues long. Using reference TRBV7-2 and TRBJ2-7 for the parts outside the CDR3, the full variable domain is GAGVSQSPSNKVTEKGKDVELRCDPISGHTALYWYRQSLGQGLEFLIYFQGNSAPDKSGLPSDRFSAERTGGSVSTLTIQRTQQEDSAVYLCASSWAGTGMSEQYFGPGTRLTVT.

The sample holds many counts of this clonotype. The chain recombines TRBV5-1 with TRBJ1-1, with D unresolved. The V and J ends lost 1 base and 1 base respectively, with 11 bases between them. Looked up from germline, CDR1 is SGHRS and CDR2 is YFSETQ. The CDR3 is made up of 15 amino acids. CDR3 coding DNA: TGCGCCAGCAGCTTGATTAGGAATTCGAACACTGAAGCTTTCTTT. Protein sequence: CASSLIRNSNTEAFF.

V gene TRBV7-2 combines with J gene TRBJ2-6; D is unclear. The CDR3 length is 15 residues. Germline CDR1 SGHTA, CDR2 FQGNSA. Trimming pared 4 bases from V and 2 bases from J, leaving 9 bases between. The CDR3 spells CASSWNSAGANVLTF. In nucleotides, the CDR3 is TGTGCCAGCAGCTGGAACTCGGCTGGGGCCAACGTCCTGACTTTC.